One sample yielded the 4 T cell receptor beta chains listed below, sequenced in a study of blood T cell repertoires in COVID-19. Generated by immunoSEQ multiplex PCR, the TCRdb table keeps only in-frame clones and is missing some. The sample lists around 65,000 clones, approximately 80% occurring once. Source material: peripheral blood. The receptors were sampled from a man between 60 and 75 years old with acute or convalescent COVID-19.

V is TRBV27 and J is TRBJ1-2; TRBD1 might be the D (6 bases). CDR1 and CDR2 (germline): MNHEY, SMNVEV (reference sequence). The CDR3 has 13 residues. The V end lost 6 bases, the J end lost 8 bases, and 16 bases lay between the germline ends. Here the CDR3 reads CASRGTRGNGYTF. CDR3 sequence (DNA): TGTGCCAGCAGAGGGACCAGGGGTAACGGCTACACCTTC.

This chain connects TRBV9 to TRBJ2-3; TRBD1 matches at 9 bases. There are 16 residues in the CDR3. Trimming at V came to 2 bases and at J to 4 bases, leaving 8 bases not matched to a gene. Germline V gene data show CDR1 as SGDLS and CDR2 as YYNGEE. CDR3 protein: CASSVTGGLGADTQYF. The CDR3 nucleotides read TGTGCCAGCAGCGTTACAGGGGGCTTAGGGGCAGATACGCAGTATTTT.

This clone showed up just a few times. CDR3 nucleotide sequence: TGTGCCTGGAGCCGGGGGACAGGCCACATGAGAGTGGATGGCTACACCTTC. Translation gives CAWSRGTGHMRVDGYTF. This chain joins TRBV30 and TRBJ1-2; TRBD1 aligns across 8 bases. CDR1 GTSNPN and CDR2 SVGIG come from the germline V gene (reference sequence). V gave up 3 bases and J gave up 6 bases; unmatched junction bases: 18. The CDR3 is made up of 17 amino acids.

At least ten counts were recorded for this clone. In DNA, the CDR3 is TGTGCCATCACCTGGACAGGTCCTTGGGAGCAGTACTTC. Translated, it gives CAITWTGPWEQYF. The chain combines TRBV10-3 with TRBJ2-7; 7 bases line up with TRBD1. This CDR3 contains 13 residues. The germline CDR1 and CDR2 sequences are ENHRY and SYGVKD. J lost 7 bases, V lost 7 bases, and 10 bases had no gene match.